These T cell receptor beta chains were read from a single sample in a study of metastatic and nonmetastatic thyroid tumors. MiXCR reprocessed the PCR reads for TCRdb. The table records 75,000 to 95,000 clones, over 9.5% of them present only once. Sequencing used blood. These receptors were taken from a female donor with papillary thyroid cancer or a benign thyroid nodule (not recorded which). Some clones in this sample may be carry-over from other donors' samples. The CDR3 runs from the conserved cysteine through the conserved F or W. Fields, in order: J gene, V gene, CDR3 protein.

TRBJ2-7 | TRBV2 | CASSERTWGLYEQYF
TRBJ1-1 | TRBV20-1 | CSAQAGESVNTEAFF
TRBJ1-4 | TRBV2 | CASSSGTDNEKLFF
TRBJ2-2 | TRBV4-1 | CASRLSGVNTGELFF
TRBJ2-1 | TRBV7-2 | CASSTQGADEQFF
TRBJ1-5 | TRBV28 | CASNPAGPIQPQHF
TRBJ1-6 | TRBV28 | CASTSRLNSPLHF
TRBJ1-5 | TRBV20-1 | CSAGRTGTYSNQPQHF
TRBJ1-1 | TRBV9 | CASSVGVGRGTEAFF
TRBJ2-1 | TRBV6-1 | CASSEFAGATPHEQFF
TRBJ2-7 | TRBV29-1 | CSAHGGSYEQYF
TRBJ2-7 | TRBV20-1 | CSAILAGIGYEQYF
TRBJ2-2 | TRBV5-4 | CASSLPPLEAGELFF
TRBJ2-6 | TRBV5-3 | CASSRGDSGANVLTF
TRBJ1-2 | TRBV11-2 | CASSRDRGTYGYTF
TRBJ1-3 | TRBV9 | CASSHTGASGNTIYF
TRBJ2-2 | TRBV6-1 | CASKPLAHGELFF
TRBJ2-7 | TRBV15 | CATSRDHGGARGQYF
TRBJ1-5 | TRBV11-2 | CASSSDGDQPQHF
TRBJ2-7 | TRBV4-1 | CASSQESGTGSEQYF
TRBJ1-3 | TRBV10-3 | CAISTGPGNTIYF
TRBJ2-1 | TRBV6-1 | CASSSRGNEQFF
TRBJ1-1 | TRBV5-1 | CASSLETLGNTEAFF
TRBJ1-4 | TRBV6-1 | CASSQAQSGKLFF
TRBJ1-6 | TRBV6-1 | CASSARQGENSPLHF
TRBJ1-4 | TRBV11-2 | CASRDRGQGEKLFF
TRBJ2-1 | TRBV5-1 | CASIGGGANEQFF
TRBJ2-1 | TRBV5-3 | CARSSRHPYNEQFF
TRBJ1-2 | TRBV6-1 | CASRGTSYGYTF
TRBJ2-1 | TRBV5-5 | CASSFSGGSSYNEQFF
TRBJ2-3 | TRBV6-1 | CASSEAKGSSTDTQYF
TRBJ2-1 | TRBV28 | CASSSPSSGQFNEQFF
TRBJ2-1 | TRBV20-1 | CSARGGTSGFLDEQFF
TRBJ1-4 | TRBV6-1 | CASTVRGREKLFF
TRBJ1-3 | TRBV18 | CASSPPHYSGNTIYF
TRBJ1-1 | TRBV7-3 | CASSPAPTGNTEAFF
TRBJ1-1 | TRBV11-2 | CASSPGGTGAEAFF
TRBJ2-7 | TRBV9 | CASSPLPGQGFYEQYF
TRBJ2-2 | TRBV7-3 | CASSSHPAGAGELFF
TRBJ1-4 | TRBV7-2 | CASSRDRDYRTNEKLFF
TRBJ2-7 | TRBV20-1 | CSARDGSFGEQYF
TRBJ2-5 | TRBV12-3/TRBV12-4 | CASSLQETQETQYF
TRBJ2-7 | TRBV10-3 | CAISESLARGYEQYF
TRBJ2-1 | TRBV19 | CASSMGPVTSDEQFF
TRBJ1-2 | TRBV6-5 | CASSYISTGSGCYTF
TRBJ2-1 | TRBV20-1 | CSAPPLAGNNEQFF
TRBJ1-2 | TRBV7-2 | CASSPGLRAGYTF
TRBJ1-3 | TRBV28 | CASQTANSGNTIYF
TRBJ2-3 | TRBV11-2 | CASSTRTSGTTQYF
TRBJ2-1 | TRBV19 | CASSPTGLVGNEQFF
TRBJ1-6 | TRBV5-4 | CASRRDLGSPLHF
TRBJ2-5 | TRBV30 | CAWRLAGVQETQYF
TRBJ2-7 | TRBV6-2/TRBV6-3 | CASSYTRSYEQYF
TRBJ2-3 | TRBV7-9 | CTSSSVGDTQYF
TRBJ1-2 | TRBV2 | CASSGQALYGYTF